The source of this T cell receptor (beta chain) is a study of T-cell reconstitution after alpha-beta-depleted transplantation in children. Study outcomes and limitations: At the one-year point after transplant, T-cell counts and TCRbeta diversity were found to come mostly from T cells that had been newly produced. High day-60 TCRbeta diversity in some patients came from surviving recipient T cells and thymic progenitors.

Unique molecular identifiers were incorporated during preparation of the TCRbeta library. TCRdb re-derived calls from the PCR reads in MiXCR, one entry per CDR3 protein. The table has around 450,000 distinct CDR3 sequences, around 16% seen once. The CDR3 totals 15 residues. The germline CDR1 and CDR2 sequences are LGHNA and YNFKEQ. V shed 3 bases, J shed 9 bases, and the junction held 4 bases outside the gene matches. This clonotype has a handful of counts. Its antigen is not known. The receptor was isolated from a boy younger than two who had a stem cell transplant for Wiskott-Aldrich syndrome, so the T cells may come from the graft donor. The chain uses TRBV4-2 and TRBJ2-1; 14 bases are a match to TRBD2. The sample here was PBMCs, mostly from graft donor cells, taken 360 days after TCRalphabeta/CD19-depleted stem cell transplant. CDR3 nucleotides: TGTGCCAGCAGCCATGGGACTAGCGGGAGAATTGAGCAGTTCTTC. Translating it yields CASSHGTSGRIEQFF.